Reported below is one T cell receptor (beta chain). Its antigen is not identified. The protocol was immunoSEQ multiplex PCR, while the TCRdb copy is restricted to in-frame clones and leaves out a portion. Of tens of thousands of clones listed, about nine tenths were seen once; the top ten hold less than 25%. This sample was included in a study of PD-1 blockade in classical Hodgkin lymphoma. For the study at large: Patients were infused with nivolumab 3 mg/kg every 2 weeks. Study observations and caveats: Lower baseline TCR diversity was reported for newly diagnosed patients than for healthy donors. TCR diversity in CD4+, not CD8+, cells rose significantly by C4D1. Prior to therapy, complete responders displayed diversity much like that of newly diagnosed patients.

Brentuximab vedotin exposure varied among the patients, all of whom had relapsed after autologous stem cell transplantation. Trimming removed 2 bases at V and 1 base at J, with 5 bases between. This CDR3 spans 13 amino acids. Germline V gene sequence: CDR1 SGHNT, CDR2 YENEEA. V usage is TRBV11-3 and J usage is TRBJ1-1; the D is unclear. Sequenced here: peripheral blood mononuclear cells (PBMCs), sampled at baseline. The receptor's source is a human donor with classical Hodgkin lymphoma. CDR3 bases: TGTGCCAGCAGCTTATCCCAGAACACTGAAGCTTTCTTT. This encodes CASSLSQNTEAFF. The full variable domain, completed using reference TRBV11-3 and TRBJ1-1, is EAGVVQSPRYKIIEKKQPVAFWCNPISGHNTLYWYLQNLGQGPELLIRYENEEAVDDSQLPKDRFSAERLKGVDSTLKIQPAELGDSAVYLCASSLSQNTEAFFGQGTRLTVV.